This paragraph covers one T cell receptor beta chain sequence. Its antigen target is currently unknown. No base qualities exist here, and no much larger clone lies one base off it. The library was produced with the immunoSEQ multiplex PCR assay. The deep sequencing platform assayed around 94,000 TCR templates per sample. Genomic DNA extracted from sorted T cells was used for TCRbeta CDR3 sequencing. In the original analysis: The R programming language was used for the clonal analysis of the TCRbeta CDR3 data. Alloreactive CD4+ and CD8+ clones were defined by comparing unstimulated samples with post-reaction CFSE-low samples. Alloreactive CD4+ clones were assigned to regulatory or non-regulatory origin by matching sequences to sorted unstimulated Treg and non-Treg repertoires. TCRdb mirrors the immuneACCESS table, restricted to in-frame sequences. Some clones are absent from its copies; in checked studies, under half trace to an unresolved V gene, and the reason for the others is unknown. The V and J calls and clone size come from that table; D and trimming were worked out from the DNA. Recorded for this sample are over 100,000 clones; 92% of them occurred a single time. The leading ten clones occupy more than 0.95% of the sample.

Sorted unstimulated T cells and proliferating T cells recovered from mixed lymphocyte reactions were subjected to TCRbeta CDR3 sequencing. Fresh whole blood from about eleven HLA-typed healthy donors served as the source for isolating PBMCs. The data belong to a study of siplizumab effects on memory and regulatory T cells (dated by TCRdb to the late 2010s). A note on the overall study: The study examined how the anti-CD2 antibody siplizumab affects alloreactive T-cell subsets in allogeneic mixed lymphocyte reactions built from human PBMCs.

Measured from the cysteine to the phenylalanine, the CDR3 is 15 residues long. Just the 45-base CDR3 DNA is kept, in frame starting at base 1. The V and J ends are trimmed by 6 bases and 5 bases, leaving 19 bases between them. CDR1 is given as SEHNR and CDR2 as FQNEAQ, both from the germline V gene (reference sequence). What the study reported, not specific to this receptor: Among mappable alloreactive CD4+ clones, an average Treg-derived fraction of roughly 71% was observed with siplizumab, compared with 26.9% in control reactions. Siplizumab significantly lowered the cumulative frequency of alloreactive sequences that could be traced to unstimulated CD4+ memory T cells. Unstimulated naive T cells appeared more diverse than memory T cells, and naive cells seemed to contribute substantially to the alloresponse. Because sequences below about 10^-5 frequency were poorly captured, only a minor fraction of alloreactive clones could be mapped to unstimulated subsets. Whether proliferating Tregs from siplizumab cultures were suppressive was not functionally confirmed. For roughly 80-96% of proliferating CD4+ or CD8+ clones, no naive or memory phenotype could be assigned.

This clonotype was obtained from a human donor in good health. Sequences were obtained from CD4+ T cells sorted from blood. The chain was built from TRBV7-9 and TRBJ1-1; TRBD1 is a weak D gene call, 5 bases matching. The CDR3 is CASSTYGARNTEAFF. The DNA sequence reads TGTGCCAGCAGTACATACGGGGCGAGAAATACTGAAGCTTTCTTT.